This TCR beta chain stems from a study of T cells in Graves' hyperthyroidism and ophthalmopathy. Whole-study context: Before any treatment, at initial diagnosis, peripheral blood was collected.

Lactation, pregnancy, other autoimmune disease or uncontrolled infection excluded patients. There are many counts of this clonotype. The CDR3 runs to 14 residues. Germline V gene sequence: CDR1 MNHEY, CDR2 SMNVEV (reference sequence). Trimming took 4 bases from V and 5 from J, leaving 14 bases between them. TCR beta CDR3 region amplification was performed from RNA transcripts. With the HTBI primer set, the TCR CDR3 went through a first round of RT-PCR. Via MiXCR, TCRdb re-called the multiplex PCR reads, giving one row per CDR3 protein. Of approximately 700,000 distinct CDR3 sequences listed, 16% are singletons.

This TCR was recovered from a man between 18 and 35 years old with Graves' hyperthyroidism. V is TRBV27 and J is TRBJ2-5; D may be TRBD1 (6 bases). Sample: blood. The CDR3 protein is CASSSPYREETQYF. CDR3 bases: TGTGCCAGCAGTTCCCCTTACAGGGAGGAGACCCAGTACTTC.